One and the same sample provided the 28 T cell receptor beta chains below, sequenced in a study of blood T cell repertoires in COVID-19 (dated by TCRdb to the early 2020s). The library was obtained by the immunoSEQ multiplex PCR assay. This immuneACCESS table, as held by TCRdb, lists in-frame sequences with V and J called but not all clones. Of the missing ones, under half trace to an unresolved V gene in checked studies; the others have no known cause. This sample lists about 180,000 clones; roughly 82% were detected once. The ten largest account for around 8% of the sample. Sample: peripheral blood. These receptors originate from a woman in her seventies with acute or convalescent COVID-19.

The chain has TRBV10-2 and TRBJ2-1, with TRBD2 matching over 12 bases. Germline CDR1 reads WSHSY; CDR2 reads SAAADI. The CDR3 sequence is 15 residues long. After removal of 6 bases from V and 5 bases from J, the junction contained 5 bases not matched to a gene. The CDR3 DNA reads TGCGCCAGCAGACTAGCGGGAGGACGTAACAATGAGCAGTTCTTC. The encoded protein is CASRLAGGRNNEQFF.

V usage is TRBV28 and J usage is TRBJ1-3, with 9 bases aligning to TRBD1. V gave up 3 bases and J gave up 4 bases; unmatched junction bases: 13. The germline gives CDR1 MDHEN, CDR2 SYDVKM. The CDR3 spans 18 residues. As DNA, the CDR3 is TGTGCCAGCAGTTTGTTAACCTCGGGACAGGGAATGGGAAACACCATATATTTT. Protein product: CASSLLTSGQGMGNTIYF. Drawing the rest from reference TRBV28 and TRBJ1-3, the complete variable domain is DVKVTQSSRYLVKRTGEKVFLECVQDMDHENMFWYRQDPGLGLRLIYFSYDVKMKEKGDIPEGYSVSREKKERFSLILESASTNQTSMYLCASSLLTSGQGMGNTIYFGEGSWLTVV.

In its sample, this clone was seen a few times. This rearrangement joins TRBV28 to TRBJ1-5; 10 bases align to TRBD1. CDR3 length: 17 residues. Germline values: CDR1 MDHEN, CDR2 SYDVKM. The V gene end was trimmed by 5 bases and the J gene end by 2 bases; junction bases not matched to a gene: 9. CDR3 DNA: TGTGCCAGCAGTGGGACAGGGGACTCCTGGGGCAATCAGCCCCAGCATTTT. It is translated as CASSGTGDSWGNQPQHF.

CDR3 bases: TGTGCCACCAGGCCGGGACAGGGGACGTACGAGCAGTACTTC. Translated, it gives CATRPGQGTYEQYF. V is TRBV19 and J is TRBJ2-7; 10 bases match TRBD1. Germline V gene sequence: CDR1 LNHDA, CDR2 SQIVND (reference sequence). The trim removed 10 bases at V and 4 bases at J, leaving 10 bases unmatched. The CDR3 covers 14 residues.

This rearrangement joins TRBV11-2 to TRBJ2-5; no firm D call. V shed 2 bases and J shed 4 bases, with 11 bases lying between them. This CDR3 has 14 residues. Germline CDR1 is SGHAT and CDR2 is FQNNGV. The CDR3 sequence is CASSLYAVAETQYF. Here the CDR3 DNA reads TGTGCCAGCAGCTTATACGCGGTTGCAGAGACCCAGTACTTC.

This clone occurred once. The gene calls are TRBV11-3 and TRBJ2-4; D remains ambiguous. V was clipped by 0 bases and J by 7 bases, with 4 bases between them. CDR1 is SGHNT and CDR2 is YENEEA in the germline V gene. This CDR3 comprises 12 residues. The CDR3 loop reads CASSLDRNIQYF. CDR3 nucleotide sequence: TGTGCCAGCAGCTTAGATCGGAACATTCAGTACTTC.

J is TRBJ1-1 and V is TRBV7-2; D may be TRBD1 (5 bases). There are 16 residues in the CDR3. Trimming stripped 0 bases from V and 4 bases from J, with 15 bases between. CDR1 and CDR2 from the germline V gene are SGHTA and FQGNSA. CDR3 amino acids: CASSLALGGAGTEAFF. The CDR3 DNA follows: TGTGCCAGCAGCTTAGCGTTGGGAGGGGCGGGCACTGAAGCTTTCTTT.

The chain is built from TRBV6-2 or TRBV6-3 and TRBJ2-7, with TRBD2 matching over 10 bases. This CDR3 has 16 residues. Germline V CDR1 and CDR2: MNHEY, SVGEGT. V shed 5 bases and J 2 bases; nucleotides not matched to a gene: 9. CDR3 loop: CASSLRTSGVTYEQYF. The DNA for the CDR3 is TGTGCCAGCAGTCTACGGACTAGCGGAGTCACCTACGAGCAGTACTTC.

The chain couples TRBV11-2 to TRBJ1-2; 7 nucleotides align to TRBD1. The CDR3 is 18 amino acids. Trimming cost V 5 bases and J 8 bases; bases outside gene matches: 23. Per the germline V gene, CDR1 is SGHAT and CDR2 is FQNNGV. CDR3 nucleotides: TGTGCCAGCAGCCAGGTTGGGGAAGCTGCAGGGGGAATCGGCGGCTACACCTTC. Translation gives CASSQVGEAAGGIGGYTF.

V usage is TRBV28 and J usage is TRBJ2-7; D is undetermined. Per the germline V gene, CDR1 is MDHEN and CDR2 is SYDVKM. Trimming removed 2 bases at V and 0 bases at J, with 8 bases between. The CDR3 covers 14 residues. The CDR3 nucleotides are TGTGCCAGCAGTTTAGTCTGGAGCTCCTACGAGCAGTACTTC. Translating gives CASSLVWSSYEQYF.

The genes are TRBV5-6 and TRBJ2-2, with 11 positions matching TRBD1. CDR3 length: 18 residues. Per the germline V gene, CDR1 is SGHDT and CDR2 is YYEEEE. The J segment lost 4 bases and the V segment lost 0 bases, leaving 8 bases of the junction unmatched. As DNA, the CDR3 is TGTGCCAGCAGCTTGGCTGGTGGACAGGGGGCGCCCACCGGGGAGCTGTTTTTT. Its protein is CASSLAGGQGAPTGELFF.

V gene TRBV5-5 combines with J gene TRBJ1-2; D may be TRBD1 (5 bases). The CDR3 covers 14 residues. Deletions cut 6 bases from V and 0 bases from J, with 12 bases between. The germline CDR1 and CDR2 sequences are SGHKS and YYEKEE (reference sequence). CDR3 protein: CASTPGKTNYGYTF. The CDR3 DNA reads TGTGCCAGCACCCCAGGGAAAACTAACTATGGCTACACCTTC.

The chain has TRBV7-9 and TRBJ2-7, with 8 positions matching TRBD1. The CDR3 loop spans 16 amino acids. CDR1 and CDR2 (germline): SEHNR, FQNEAQ (reference sequence). V shed 5 bases, J shed 0 bases, and the junction held 9 bases outside the gene matches. As DNA, the CDR3 is TGTGCCAGCAGCCCTCCACAGGGGGACATCTCCTACGAGCAGTACTTC. This codes for CASSPPQGDISYEQYF.

V is TRBV7-9 and J is TRBJ1-1; 10 nucleotides agree with TRBD1. Germline-derived CDR1 and CDR2 are SEHNR and FQNEAQ (reference sequence). The length of the CDR3 is 15 residues. Unmatched junction bases numbered 7, after V lost 4 bases and J lost 5 bases. The chain's CDR3 is CASSSRQGAGTEAFF. The CDR3 nucleotides are TGTGCCAGCAGCTCCCGACAGGGGGCGGGAACTGAAGCTTTCTTT. The entire variable domain, with the rest obtained from reference TRBV7-9 and TRBJ1-1, is as follows: DTGVSQNPRHKITKRGQNVTFRCDPISEHNRLYWYRQTLGQGPEFLTYFQNEAQLEKSRLLSDRFSAERPKGSFSTLEIQRTEQGDSAMYLCASSSRQGAGTEAFFGQGTRLTVV.

This clone was seen a few times. The rearrangement links TRBV28 to TRBJ1-2; D is unclear. The V gene lost 3 bases and the J gene lost 5 bases, with 10 bases spanning the gap. Germline V gives CDR1 MDHEN, CDR2 SYDVKM. The CDR3 contains 13 residues. The CDR3 DNA follows: TGTGCCAGCAGTTTTGGACTGCGATATGGCTACACCTTC. It is translated as CASSFGLRYGYTF.

The chain employs TRBV7-2 and TRBJ1-4; the D gene is possibly TRBD1 (6 bases). The V end was cut by 2 bases, the J end by 4 bases, with 14 bases between. The germline V gene has CDR1 SGHTA and CDR2 FQGNSA. The CDR3 loop spans 16 amino acids. CDR3 residues: CASSLFPGGGNEKLFF. The DNA of the CDR3 is TGTGCCAGCAGCTTATTTCCGGGAGGGGGTAATGAAAAACTGTTTTTT.

The chain combines TRBV18 with TRBJ1-1, with D possibly being TRBD1 (5 bases). The CDR3 has 15 residues. Trimming left V 6 bases short and J 1 base short, with 15 bases between. The germline V gene has CDR1 KGHSH and CDR2 LQKENI. The DNA for the CDR3 is TGTGCCAGCTCCCTTGGAGGGACGGAGAACACTGAAGCTTTCTTT. Translating gives CASSLGGTENTEAFF.

As to this clone: Other DNA sequences in this specimen translate into the identical CDR3. This chain connects TRBV28 to TRBJ1-5; 7 bases line up with TRBD1. The CDR3 length is 14 residues. From germline, CDR1 is MDHEN and CDR2 SYDVKM. The V segment lost 6 bases and the J segment 1 base; nucleotides outside the gene matches: 3. The DNA of the CDR3 is TGTGCCAGCAGCTCAGGGGGGAGCAATCAGCCCCAGCATTTT. Protein: CASSSGGSNQPQHF.

The V call is TRBV28, the J call TRBJ1-1; D ambiguous. The V and J ends lost 7 bases and 2 bases respectively, with 8 bases between them. The CDR3 covers 12 residues. Germline CDR1 and CDR2: MDHEN and SYDVKM. The DNA of the CDR3 is TGTGCCAGCACCATCCCAAACACTGAAGCTTTCTTT. Translation gives CASTIPNTEAFF.

This clone showed up just a few times. CDR3 in DNA: TGTGCCAGCAGTCCTAACACAGGGGGCCGTGAGACCCAGTACTTC. Its protein product is CASSPNTGGRETQYF. The V gene is TRBV6-6, the J gene TRBJ2-5; TRBD1 aligns across 9 bases. This CDR3 comprises 15 residues. J lost 5 bases, V lost 5 bases, and 9 bases had no gene match. In germline, CDR1 is MNHNY, CDR2 SVGAGI (reference sequence).

This clone was seen a single time. The genes are TRBV7-2 and TRBJ2-3; D ambiguous. From germline, CDR1 is SGHTA and CDR2 FQGNSA. This CDR3 contains 15 residues. V was shortened by 1 base and J by 0 bases, with 8 bases between the two germline ends. In DNA form, the CDR3 reads TGTGCCAGCAGCTTAGGCCTACAGAGCACAGATACGCAGTATTTT. Protein sequence: CASSLGLQSTDTQYF.

The chain links TRBV19 to TRBJ1-5, with D perhaps matching TRBD1 (5 bases). Trimming shortened V by 6 bases and J by 1 base, and 13 bases separated the two germline ends. This CDR3 region has 15 residues. CDR1 and CDR2 from the germline V gene are LNHDA and SQIVND (reference sequence). The CDR3: CASSQTVFSNQPQHF. CDR3 DNA sequence: TGTGCCAGTAGCCAGACAGTATTCAGCAATCAGCCCCAGCATTTT.

The chain joins TRBV12-1 to TRBJ2-2; TRBD2 was called by the table and not checked on the DNA. TRBV12-1 is given as a pseudogene. The CDR3 has 13 residues. This chain's CDR3 is CASSFANTGELFF. The CDR3 nucleotides read TGTGCCAGCAGCTTCGCGAACACCGGGGAGCTGTTTTTT.

The rearrangement links TRBV4-1 to TRBJ2-1; D not certain. Trimming took off 2 bases at V and 0 bases at J, with 11 bases between the two ends. Germline V gene lookup returns CDR1 MGHRA and CDR2 YSYEKL. This CDR3 contains 16 residues. CDR3 region: CASSQYQDSSYNEQFF. Written as DNA, the CDR3 is TGCGCCAGCAGCCAATACCAGGATAGCTCCTACAATGAGCAGTTCTTC.

The chain is built from TRBV19 and TRBJ1-6; 8 nucleotides agree with TRBD1. Germline CDR1 reads LNHDA; CDR2 reads SQIVND (reference sequence). J lost 7 bases, V lost 5 bases, and 13 bases had no gene match. This CDR3 has 17 residues. The CDR3 is CASSSSTNRGRNSPLHF. The DNA of the CDR3 is TGTGCCAGTAGTTCTTCAACCAACAGGGGGAGGAATTCACCCCTCCACTTT. The complete variable domain, with remaining parts taken from reference TRBV19 and TRBJ1-6, reads DGGITQSPKYLFRKEGQNVTLSCEQNLNHDAMYWYRQDPGQGLRLIYYSQIVNDFQKGDIAEGYSVSREKKESFPLTVTSAQKNPTAFYLCASSSSTNRGRNSPLHFGNGTRLTVT.

This chain joins TRBV2 and TRBJ1-5; 8 positions match TRBD1. Germline values: CDR1 SNHLY, CDR2 FYNNEI. The trim removed 4 bases at V and 5 bases at J, leaving 4 bases unmatched. The length of the CDR3 is 14 residues. The CDR3 DNA reads as TGTGCCAGCAGTGGACAGGGGTCGGATCAGCCCCAGCATTTT. It encodes CASSGQGSDQPQHF.

This clone has a single count. The DNA of the CDR3 is TGCAGCGCGGGGACAGTCAACACTGAAGCTTTCTTT. It codes for CSAGTVNTEAFF. This chain links TRBV29-1 with TRBJ1-1, with 7 bases fitting TRBD1. CDR1 and CDR2 (germline): SQVTM, ANQGSEA. V trimming: 7 bases; J trimming: 2 bases; junction bases outside the gene matches: 4. The CDR3 is 12 amino acids.

The J gene is TRBJ1-5, the V gene TRBV28; TRBD1 is a possible D gene (5 bases). The V and J ends lost 6 bases and 3 bases respectively, with 9 bases between them. The CDR3 loop spans 13 amino acids. In germline, CDR1 is MDHEN, CDR2 SYDVKM. The CDR3 loop is CASRGGINQPQHF. CDR3 bases: TGTGCCAGCAGGGGGGGGATCAATCAGCCCCAGCATTTT. The whole variable domain, filled in from reference TRBV28 and TRBJ1-5, reads DVKVTQSSRYLVKRTGEKVFLECVQDMDHENMFWYRQDPGLGLRLIYFSYDVKMKEKGDIPEGYSVSREKKERFSLILESASTNQTSMYLCASRGGINQPQHFGDGTRLSIL.